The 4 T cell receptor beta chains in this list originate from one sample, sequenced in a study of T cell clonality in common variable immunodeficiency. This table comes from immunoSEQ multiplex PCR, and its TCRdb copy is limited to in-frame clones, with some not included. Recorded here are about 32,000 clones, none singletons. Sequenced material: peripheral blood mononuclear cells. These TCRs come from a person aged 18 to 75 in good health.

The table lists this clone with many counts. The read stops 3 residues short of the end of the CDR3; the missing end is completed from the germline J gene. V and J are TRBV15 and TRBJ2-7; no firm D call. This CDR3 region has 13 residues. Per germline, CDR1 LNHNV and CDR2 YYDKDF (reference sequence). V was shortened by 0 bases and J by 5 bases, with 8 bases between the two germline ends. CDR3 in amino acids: CATSRDSTHEQYF. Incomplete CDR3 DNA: TGTGCCACCAGCAGAGATTCGACTCACGAG. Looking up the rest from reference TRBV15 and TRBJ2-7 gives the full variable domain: DAMVIQNPRYQVTQFGKPVTLSCSQTLNHNVMYWYQQKSSQAPKLLFHYYDKDFNNEADTPDNFQSRRPNTSFCFLDIRSPGLGDTAMYLCATSRDSTHEQYFGPGTRLTVT.

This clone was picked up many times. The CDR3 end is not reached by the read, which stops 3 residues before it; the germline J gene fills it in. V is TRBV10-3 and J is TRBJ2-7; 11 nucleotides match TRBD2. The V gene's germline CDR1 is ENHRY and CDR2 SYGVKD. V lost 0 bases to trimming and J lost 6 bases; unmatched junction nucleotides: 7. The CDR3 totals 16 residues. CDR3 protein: CAISESASSGRFEQYF. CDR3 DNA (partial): TGTGCCATCAGTGAGTCGGCGTCTAGCGGGAGGTTCGAG.

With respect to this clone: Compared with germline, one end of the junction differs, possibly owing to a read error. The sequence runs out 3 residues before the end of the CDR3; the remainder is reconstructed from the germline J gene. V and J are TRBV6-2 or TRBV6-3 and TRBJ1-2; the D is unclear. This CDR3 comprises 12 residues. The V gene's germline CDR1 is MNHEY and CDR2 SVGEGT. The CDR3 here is CASTFNSYDYTF. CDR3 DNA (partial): TGTGCCAGCACCTTCAACAGCTATGAC.

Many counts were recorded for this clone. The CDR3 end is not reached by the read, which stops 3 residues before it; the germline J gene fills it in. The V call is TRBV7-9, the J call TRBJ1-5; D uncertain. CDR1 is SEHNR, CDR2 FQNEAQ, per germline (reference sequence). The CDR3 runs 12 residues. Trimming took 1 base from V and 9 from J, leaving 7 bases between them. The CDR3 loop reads CASSLGSRPQHF. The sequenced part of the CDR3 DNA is TGTGCCAGCAGCTTAGGGTCCAGGCCC.